Following are 18 T cell receptor beta chains from one sample sequenced in a study of blood T cell repertoires in COVID-19. The protocol was immunoSEQ multiplex PCR, while the TCRdb copy is restricted to in-frame clones and leaves out a portion. The sample has 30,000 to 40,000 clones, 60% to 85% seen once. The sequencing sample was made of peripheral blood. These receptors all come from a man between 65 and 79 years old with acute or convalescent COVID-19.

The rearrangement links TRBV6-1 to TRBJ2-4, with a possible D match to TRBD1 (5 bases). Trimming pared 0 bases from V and 6 bases from J, leaving 18 bases between. This CDR3 comprises 17 residues. The germline gives CDR1 MNHNS, CDR2 SASEGT. The CDR3 bases are TGTGCCAGCAGTGAAGCGCTTCGACAGCTCCTTCTAAACATTCAGTACTTC. Protein sequence: CASSEALRQLLLNIQYF.

The chain employs TRBV28 and TRBJ1-2; D is unresolved. Germline CDR1 MDHEN, CDR2 SYDVKM. This CDR3 is 11 amino acids long. V was shortened by 6 bases and J by 8 bases, with 10 bases between the two germline ends. The CDR3 DNA sequence: TGTGCCAGCAGCGAATTGCGGGGCTACACCTTC. It is translated as CASSELRGYTF.

The chain employs TRBV27 and TRBJ2-7, with 9 bases that match TRBD1. V trimming: 4 bases; J trimming: 0 bases; junction bases outside the gene matches: 10. This CDR3 contains 17 residues. Germline V gives CDR1 MNHEY, CDR2 SMNVEV (reference sequence). CDR3 nucleotides: TGTGCCAGCAGTTCACCTCTGACAGGGGGTCCCTCCTACGAGCAGTACTTC. This translates into CASSSPLTGGPSYEQYF.

This clone was counted once. Other DNA variants within this sample encode the same CDR3. V gene TRBV18 combines with J gene TRBJ1-1, with D maybe TRBD1 (6 bases). Germline V lookup: CDR1 KGHSH, CDR2 LQKENI. This CDR3 has 15 residues. V gave up 3 bases and J gave up 3 bases, with 14 bases separating them. The CDR3 region is CASSPLGGRDTEAFF. In DNA form, the CDR3 reads TGTGCCAGCTCACCCCTCGGGGGGCGGGACACTGAAGCTTTCTTT.

This chain uses TRBV7-2 with TRBJ2-3; no reliable D call. The CDR3 totals 13 residues. V lost 1 base and J 2 bases, leaving 4 bases between the germline ends. Germline V lookup: CDR1 SGHTA, CDR2 FQGNSA. Here the CDR3 DNA reads TGTGCCAGCAGCTTAGGTCACACAGATACGCAGTATTTT. Translating it yields CASSLGHTDTQYF.

The rearrangement links TRBV28 to TRBJ1-3, with D uncertain. This CDR3 is 16 amino acids long. Germline V lookup: CDR1 MDHEN, CDR2 SYDVKM. V gave up 3 bases and J gave up 0 bases, with 12 bases separating them. The CDR3 sequence: CASSLWADRSGNTIYF. CDR3 DNA sequence: TGTGCCAGCAGTTTGTGGGCAGATCGCTCTGGAAACACCATATATTTT.

The chain carries TRBV29-1 and TRBJ2-1; 10 bases line up with TRBD2. Germline-derived CDR1 and CDR2 are SQVTM and ANQGSEA. J lost 6 bases, V lost 2 bases, and 7 bases had no gene match. The CDR3 has 15 amino acids. The CDR3 nucleotides read TGCAGCGTTGAACCTAGCGGGAGAATAGTCAATGAGCAGTTCTTC. Its translation: CSVEPSGRIVNEQFF.

V and J are TRBV28 and TRBJ1-2; 8 bases are a match to TRBD1. Per the germline V gene, CDR1 is MDHEN and CDR2 is SYDVKM. CDR3 size: 19 residues. V shed 6 bases and J 2 bases; nucleotides not matched to a gene: 20. CDR3 sequence (DNA): TGTGCCAGCAGCCCCCTCGGGACAGGATTTTCCCCTCCCAACTATGGCTACACCTTC. Translated, it gives CASSPLGTGFSPPNYGYTF.

The chain recombines TRBV14 with TRBJ2-1; D is perhaps TRBD2 (6 bases). The V end was cut by 4 bases, the J end by 4 bases, with 17 bases between. The germline V gene has CDR1 SGHDN and CDR2 FVKESK. This CDR3 region has 16 residues. The CDR3 sequence: CASSPAGRRSYNEQFF. CDR3 DNA sequence: TGTGCCAGCAGCCCGGCGGGAAGGAGGTCATACAATGAGCAGTTCTTC.

The rearrangement links TRBV28 to TRBJ1-4; D is unclear. Germline CDR1 is MDHEN and CDR2 is SYDVKM. V dropped 3 bases and J dropped 0 bases, with 8 bases sitting between them. This CDR3 has 15 amino acids. CDR3 residues: CASSLEATTNEKLFF. DNA for the CDR3: TGTGCCAGCAGTTTGGAGGCAACAACTAATGAAAAACTGTTTTTT.

The rearrangement uses TRBV5-1 and TRBJ1-5; TRBD1 aligns across 8 bases. CDR3 length: 16 residues. Looked up from germline, CDR1 is SGHRS and CDR2 is YFSETQ. After removal of 0 bases from V and 8 bases from J, the junction contained 10 bases not matched to a gene. CDR3 sequence: CASSLAPSGQGEPQHF. The DNA of the CDR3 is TGCGCCAGCAGCTTGGCCCCCAGTGGACAGGGTGAGCCCCAGCATTTT.

The rearrangement uses TRBV7-6 and TRBJ1-4; 7 nucleotides match TRBD1. The CDR3 spans 16 residues. The V and J ends lost 5 bases and 0 bases, in that order; junction bases with no gene match: 6. Germline CDR1 reads SGHVS; CDR2 reads FNYEAQ. The CDR3 coding sequence is TGTGCCAGCAGCGCCGGACAGGTCTCAACTAATGAAAAACTGTTTTTT. This gives the protein CASSAGQVSTNEKLFF.

This clone was detected once. This CDR3 reads CASSLELAGSSTDTQYF. The CDR3 nucleotides read TGTGCCAGCAGCTTGGAGCTAGCGGGGTCTAGCACAGATACGCAGTATTTT. The chain carries TRBV5-4 and TRBJ2-3; 9 bases line up with TRBD2. This CDR3 spans 17 amino acids. Germline V gives CDR1 SGHNT, CDR2 YYREEE (reference sequence). V trimming: 0 bases; J trimming: 0 bases; junction bases outside the gene matches: 5.

V and J are TRBV7-2 and TRBJ2-3; no firm D call. The CDR3 sequence is 13 residues long. V lost 2 bases to trimming and J lost 3 bases, with 6 bases between them. The germline CDR1 and CDR2 sequences are SGHTA and FQGNSA. CDR3 in amino acids: CASSLFRTDTQYF. The CDR3 nucleotides read TGTGCCAGCAGCTTATTTCGTACAGATACGCAGTATTTT.

V is TRBV27 and J is TRBJ1-5; D is undetermined. This CDR3 is 15 amino acids long. The ends were cut back, 6 bases at V and 0 bases at J, with 12 bases in the middle. CDR1 is MNHEY, CDR2 SMNVEV, per germline (reference sequence). CDR3 sequence (DNA): TGTGCCAGCAGCTTTGGACTGTATAGCAATCAGCCCCAGCATTTT. Translating it yields CASSFGLYSNQPQHF.

The chain employs TRBV19 and TRBJ2-1, with D perhaps matching TRBD2 (6 bases). The V gene lost 3 bases and the J gene lost 0 bases, with 9 bases spanning the gap. Germline assignment: CDR1 LNHDA and CDR2 SQIVND (reference sequence). This CDR3 comprises 15 residues. The CDR3 here is CASSIGGTSYNEQFF. Written as DNA, the CDR3 is TGTGCCAGTAGTATCGGAGGGACCTCCTACAATGAGCAGTTCTTC.

The chain couples TRBV2 to TRBJ1-5; 7 bases agree with TRBD1. Trimming at V came to 5 bases and at J to 2 bases, leaving 3 bases not matched to a gene. This CDR3 has 14 residues. CDR1 SNHLY and CDR2 FYNNEI come from the germline V gene. The CDR3 DNA follows: TGTGCCAGCAGTCCCGACAGGGGCAATCAGCCCCAGCATTTT. Translating gives CASSPDRGNQPQHF.

V usage is TRBV7-2 and J usage is TRBJ1-6; a weak D match, TRBD1 (6 bases). The CDR3 is 14 residues long. Between the trimmed V and J ends, which lost 2 bases and 10 bases, there was a span of 12 bases. Germline CDR1 SGHTA, CDR2 FQGNSA. This chain's CDR3 is CASSLTGMGSPLHF. CDR3 DNA: TGTGCCAGCAGCTTAACAGGGATGGGATCACCCCTCCACTTT.